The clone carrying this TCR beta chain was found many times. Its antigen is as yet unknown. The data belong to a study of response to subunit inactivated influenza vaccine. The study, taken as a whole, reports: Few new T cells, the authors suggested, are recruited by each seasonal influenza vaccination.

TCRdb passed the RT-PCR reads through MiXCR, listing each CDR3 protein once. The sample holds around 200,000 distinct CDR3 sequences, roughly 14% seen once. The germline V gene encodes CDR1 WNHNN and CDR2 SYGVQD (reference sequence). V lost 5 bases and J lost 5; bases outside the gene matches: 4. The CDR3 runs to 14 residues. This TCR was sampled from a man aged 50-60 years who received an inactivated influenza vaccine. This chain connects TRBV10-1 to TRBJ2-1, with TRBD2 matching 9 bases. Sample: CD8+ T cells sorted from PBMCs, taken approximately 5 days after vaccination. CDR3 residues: CASSIAGANNEQFF. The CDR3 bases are TGCGCCAGCAGTATAGCGGGGGCCAACAATGAGCAGTTCTTC.